A single sample gave rise to the 14 T cell receptor beta chains below, sequenced in a study of CD8+CD57+ T cells in acquired aplastic anemia. Profiling of TCR beta VDJ combinations and CDR3 sequences used genomic DNA as template. From the reads, TCRdb called clonotypes with MiXCR, one entry per CDR3 protein. The sample has 200,000 or so distinct CDR3 sequences; about half are singletons. Sequencing was done on patients that had shown CD8+CD57+ cell expansion by flow cytometry. Sequences were obtained from sorted CD4+, CD8+, or CD8+CD57+ T cells (not recorded which) from PBMCs. These receptors all stem from a human donor with aplastic anemia.

Ten or more counts support this clonotype. The rearrangement links TRBV2 to TRBJ2-7; D remains ambiguous. Germline CDR1 and CDR2: SNHLY and FYNNEI. CDR3 length: 12 residues. V gave up 7 bases and J gave up 3 bases, with 10 bases separating them. CDR3 coding DNA: TGTGCCAGCAAGGCAGTTTACTACGAGCAGTACTTC. Residues: CASKAVYYEQYF. The variable domain in full, completed from reference TRBV2 and TRBJ2-7, reads EPEVTQTPSHQVTQMGQEVILRCVPISNHLYFYWYRQILGQKVEFLVSFYNNEISEKSEIFDDQFSVERPDGSNFTLKIRSTKLEDSAMYFCASKAVYYEQYFGPGTRLTVT.

The chain couples TRBV9 to TRBJ2-3; D perhaps matches TRBD1 (6 bases). CDR1 is SGDLS, CDR2 YYNGEE, per germline. Trimming took off 5 bases at V and 7 bases at J, with 17 bases between the two ends. The CDR3 consists of 14 residues. CDR3 sequence: CASRPGTRGYTQYF. The CDR3 DNA follows: TGTGCCAGCAGACCGGGAACCAGGGGATATACGCAGTATTTT.

The V and J genes are TRBV11-3 and TRBJ2-7; tentatively, D is TRBD2 (6 bases). The CDR3 sequence is 13 residues long. The V gene's germline CDR1 is SGHNT and CDR2 YENEEA. The V end lost 5 bases, the J end lost 7 bases, and 15 bases lay between the germline ends. The CDR3 nucleotides are TGTGCCAGCAGCCAAGGTATCGCGGGAGAGCAGTACTTC. Translation gives CASSQGIAGEQYF.

This clonotype was counted many times. This chain links TRBV6-1 with TRBJ2-1; D might be TRBD2 (6 bases). CDR1 is MNHNS and CDR2 is SASEGT in the germline V gene. This CDR3 spans 15 amino acids. Trimming shortened V by 2 bases and J by 5 bases, and 13 bases separated the two germline ends. In DNA form, the CDR3 reads TGTGCCAGCAGTGAATCGTTAGCGGACAACAATGAGCAGTTCTTC. It specifies CASSESLADNNEQFF.

The chain combines TRBV19 with TRBJ2-7, with 9 positions matching TRBD1. From germline, CDR1 is LNHDA and CDR2 SQIVND (reference sequence). CDR3 size: 14 residues. Losses at the gene ends were 5 bases for V and 2 bases for J; bases not matched to a gene: 4. The CDR3 loop reads CASSRTGGTYEQYF. The DNA of the CDR3 is TGTGCCAGTAGTCGCACAGGGGGCACCTACGAGCAGTACTTC.

At least ten counts were recorded for this clonotype. The rearrangement links TRBV20-1 to TRBJ1-3, with D possibly matching TRBD1 (5 bases). The CDR3 contains 16 residues. V was cut by 3 bases and J by 0 bases, with 15 bases left in between. Looked up from germline, CDR1 is DFQATT and CDR2 is SNEGSKA (reference sequence). CDR3 sequence reads: CSARDPGGSSGNTIYF. In DNA, the CDR3 is TGCAGTGCTAGGGACCCCGGGGGGAGCTCTGGAAACACCATATATTTT.

This rearrangement joins TRBV7-2 to TRBJ2-7, with D uncertain. The V end lost 5 bases, the J end lost 3 bases, and 11 bases lay between the germline ends. The CDR3 consists of 13 residues. Germline V gene sequence: CDR1 SGHTA, CDR2 FQGNSA. The CDR3 DNA is TGTGCCAGCAGCAAGGCACAGAACTACGAGCAGTACTTC. Its translation is CASSKAQNYEQYF.

The gene calls are TRBV7-2 and TRBJ2-7; no firm D call. Germline V gene lookup returns CDR1 SGHTA and CDR2 FQGNSA. The V end lost 2 bases, the J end lost 9 bases, and 14 bases lay between the germline ends. The CDR3 has 13 amino acids. The CDR3 nucleotides read TGTGCCAGCAGCTTACAGGAGAACACTGGGCAGTACTTC. Translated: CASSLQENTGQYF.

The table lists this clonotype with a count of one. The chain combines TRBV29-1 with TRBJ2-6; D may be TRBD1 (6 bases). Germline V gives CDR1 SQVTM, CDR2 ANQGSEA. Trimming cost V 5 bases and J 2 bases, with 13 bases left between them. This CDR3 is 15 amino acids long. The CDR3 sequence: CSVLGGPAGANVLTF. For the CDR3, the DNA is TGCAGCGTTCTAGGGGGTCCCGCTGGGGCCAACGTCCTGACTTTC.

This clonotype was found once. The chain employs TRBV20-1 and TRBJ2-5, with D perhaps matching TRBD1 (6 bases). V lost 1 base and J lost 5, with 20 bases in between. In germline, CDR1 is DFQATT, CDR2 SNEGSKA (reference sequence). There are 16 residues in the CDR3. The CDR3 spells CSARATGRISGETQYF. The CDR3 coding sequence is TGCAGTGCTAGAGCGACAGGCCGAATCAGTGGGGAGACCCAGTACTTC.

This clonotype was detected ten times or more. The chain is built from TRBV28 and TRBJ1-1; possibly TRBD1 for D (5 bases). V lost 4 bases and J 8 bases, leaving 14 bases between the germline ends. The CDR3 is made up of 13 amino acids. CDR1 is MDHEN, CDR2 SYDVKM, per germline. DNA for the CDR3: TGTGCCAGCAGTTCTGTGCGGGCAGGGGAAGCTTTCTTT. Protein: CASSSVRAGEAFF. Together with reference TRBV28 and TRBJ1-1, the CDR3 gives the full variable domain: DVKVTQSSRYLVKRTGEKVFLECVQDMDHENMFWYRQDPGLGLRLIYFSYDVKMKEKGDIPEGYSVSREKKERFSLILESASTNQTSMYLCASSSVRAGEAFFGQGTRLTVV.

The genes are TRBV15 and TRBJ2-2; D unclear. The CDR3 has 12 residues. Trimming shortened V by 8 bases and J by 5 bases, and 9 bases separated the two germline ends. Germline CDR1 LNHNV, CDR2 YYDKDF (reference sequence). CDR3 loop: CATSTTTGELFF. CDR3 bases: TGTGCCACCTCCACTACAACCGGGGAGCTGTTTTTT.

For the CDR3, the DNA is TGTGCCACTCCATTGGGACAGTTCACAGATACGCAGTATTTT. Protein: CATPLGQFTDTQYF. This sequence joins TRBV25-1 and TRBJ2-3, with TRBD1 matching over 7 bases. CDR3 length: 14 amino acids. Trimming at V came to 10 bases and at J to 2 bases, leaving 9 bases not matched to a gene. Germline loops: CDR1 MGHDK, CDR2 SYGVNS.

Ten or more counts support this clonotype. V is TRBV28 and J is TRBJ2-1; TRBD1 aligns across 9 bases. Germline trimming cut 4 bases from V and 4 bases from J; bases unmatched to any gene: 2. Germline V gene sequence: CDR1 MDHEN, CDR2 SYDVKM. This CDR3 comprises 14 residues. CDR3 in DNA: TGTGCCAGCAGTTCACAGGGGGCATACAATGAGCAGTTCTTC. The encoded protein is CASSSQGAYNEQFF.